Below are 25 T cell receptor beta chains sequenced from a single sample in a study of blood T cells in healthy people across ages. With a J-beta primer mix and a sample-barcoded 5' primer, a second PCR ran about 7 to 12 cycles. A single record per CDR3 protein comes from TCRdb applying MiXCR to the 5' RACE reads. The sample carries 2 million or so distinct CDR3 sequences, around half recorded once. Sequencing was performed on blood. The source is a middle-aged woman in good health.

This chain connects TRBV2 to TRBJ2-5; TRBD2 is a possible D gene (5 bases). V gave up 6 bases and J gave up 11 bases, with 19 bases separating them. Germline V lookup: CDR1 SNHLY, CDR2 FYNNEI. The CDR3 runs 13 residues. The DNA of the CDR3 is TGTGCCAGCAGGGATGACTCCTTCGGGGAGCAGTACTTC. It codes for CASRDDSFGEQYF.

This chain uses TRBV29-1 with TRBJ1-2; tentative D call: TRBD1 (6 bases). Between the trimmed V and J ends, which lost 4 bases and 8 bases, there was a span of 17 bases. The length of the CDR3 is 13 residues. Germline values: CDR1 SQVTM, CDR2 ANQGSEA. CDR3 nucleotide sequence: TGCAGCGTTGGCGGACAGTGGTCGTTGGGCTACACCTTC. This codes for CSVGGQWSLGYTF. The whole variable domain, remainder taken from reference TRBV29-1 and TRBJ1-2, is SAVISQKPSRDICQRGTSLTIQCQVDSQVTMMFWYRQQPGQSLTLIATANQGSEATYESGFVIDKFPISRPNLTFSTLTVSNMSPEDSSIYLCSVGGQWSLGYTFGSGTRLTVV.

This clonotype was seen only a few times. V and J are TRBV6-2 or TRBV6-3 and TRBJ2-7, with 7 bases that match TRBD1. The CDR3 is made up of 16 amino acids. Unmatched junction bases numbered 7, after V lost 0 bases and J lost 2 bases. CDR1 and CDR2 from the germline V gene are MNHEY and SVGEGT. CDR3 bases: TGTGCCAGCAGTTACTCGAAACGGCAGGGGGCCTACGAGCAGTACTTC. Protein: CASSYSKRQGAYEQYF.

The gene calls are TRBV7-9 and TRBJ2-3; D is undetermined. Germline CDR1 and CDR2: SEHNR and FQNEAQ (reference sequence). V lost 1 base, J lost 1 base, and 9 bases lay in between. The CDR3 runs to 15 residues. In DNA form, the CDR3 reads TGTGCCAGCAGCTTAGAGGGCGACGGCACAGATACGCAGTATTTT. Protein sequence: CASSLEGDGTDTQYF.

A word on this clonotype: Possible read error: a much larger clone is one base away. The rearrangement joins TRBV5-1 to TRBJ2-7; possibly TRBD1 for D (5 bases). The V end lost 3 bases, the J end lost 4 bases, and 11 bases lay between the germline ends. Germline lookup yields CDR1 SGHRS and CDR2 YFSETQ. The CDR3 sequence is 13 residues long. The CDR3 nucleotides are TGCGCCAGCAGCTGGGCGACAGAATACGAGCAGTACTTC. Protein: CASSWATEYEQYF.

Only a few counts were recorded for this clonotype. This chain uses TRBV29-1 with TRBJ2-4; TRBD1 or TRBD2 may be the D gene (5 bases each). Germline-derived CDR1 and CDR2 are SQVTM and ANQGSEA. The length of the CDR3 is 14 residues. For the CDR3, the DNA is TGCAGAAGTACGGCGAGGGGACCCAAAAACATTCAGTACTTC. It encodes CRSTARGPKNIQYF.

The rearrangement joins TRBV28 to TRBJ1-1, with TRBD1 matching over 8 bases. Germline-derived CDR1 and CDR2 are MDHEN and SYDVKM. V dropped 9 bases and J dropped 1; count of bases not matched to a gene: 10. The CDR3 is made up of 15 amino acids. This CDR3 reads CASPARGTGNTEAFF. The CDR3 bases are TGTGCCAGTCCCGCGCGAGGGACAGGGAACACTGAAGCTTTCTTT. The full variable domain, in which reference TRBV28 and TRBJ1-1 provide the parts outside the CDR3, is DVKVTQSSRYLVKRTGEKVFLECVQDMDHENMFWYRQDPGLGLRLIYFSYDVKMKEKGDIPEGYSVSREKKERFSLILESASTNQTSMYLCASPARGTGNTEAFFGQGTRLTVV.

The chain employs TRBV7-2 and TRBJ2-3, with 10 bases aligning to TRBD2. The germline gives CDR1 SGHTA, CDR2 FQGNSA. The CDR3 extends over 16 amino acids. V lost 5 bases and J lost 1; bases outside the gene matches: 6. The DNA of the CDR3 is TGTGCCAGCAGCACTATAGCGGGGGGTGGCACAGATACGCAGTATTTT. It encodes CASSTIAGGGTDTQYF.

This clonotype has a handful of counts. J is TRBJ2-5 and V is TRBV7-9; 10 positions agree with TRBD1. This CDR3 is built from 17 residues. With 5 bases clipped from V and 4 bases from J, the junction kept 13 bases outside the gene matches. The germline V gene encodes CDR1 SEHNR and CDR2 FQNEAQ (reference sequence). The CDR3 is CASSHIRDRGFGETQYF. The CDR3 DNA follows: TGTGCCAGCAGCCACATCCGGGACAGGGGTTTCGGAGAGACCCAGTACTTC.

The chain recombines TRBV2 with TRBJ2-3; TRBD1 matches 8 bases. The ends lost 5 bases at V and 10 bases at J; junction bases unmatched: 14. The CDR3 spans 15 residues. Per germline, CDR1 SNHLY and CDR2 FYNNEI. The CDR3 nucleotides read TGTGCCAGCAGTTTGGAGGACAGGGTCGATGATGCGCAGTATTTT. Translating it yields CASSLEDRVDDAQYF.

This clonotype occurred many times. The chain combines TRBV7-2 with TRBJ2-7; 8 nucleotides match TRBD2. Germline V lookup: CDR1 SGHTA, CDR2 FQGNSA. This CDR3 is built from 15 residues. Trimming at V came to 0 bases and at J to 1 base, leaving 2 bases not matched to a gene. CDR3 sequence: CASSLALAGSYEQYF. The CDR3 DNA reads as TGTGCCAGCAGCTTAGCGTTAGCGGGGTCCTACGAGCAGTACTTC.

This chain joins TRBV27 and TRBJ2-1; 9 bases align to TRBD2. Germline CDR1 reads MNHEY; CDR2 reads SMNVEV (reference sequence). The CDR3 spans 15 residues. Losses at the gene ends were 2 bases for V and 7 bases for J; bases not matched to a gene: 6. The CDR3 sequence: CASSLAGGQINEQFF. CDR3 nucleotides: TGTGCCAGCAGTTTAGCGGGGGGGCAGATAAATGAGCAGTTCTTC.

About this clonotype: A much larger clone lies one base from this, so it may be a read error. The chain joins TRBV11-2 to TRBJ2-5; 9 bases fit TRBD2. Germline CDR1 reads SGHAT; CDR2 reads FQNNGV. With 5 bases clipped from V and 4 bases from J, the junction kept 8 bases outside the gene matches. The CDR3 is 15 amino acids. In DNA form, the CDR3 reads TGTGCCAGCAGCGGACGAGCGGGGGGACGAGAGACCCAGTACTTC. This codes for CASSGRAGGRETQYF.

CDR3 in DNA: TGTGCCAGCAGCTTGGACTCAGCCGAGGGGTATGAGCAGTACTTC. Translating gives CASSLDSAEGYEQYF. The J gene is TRBJ2-7, the V gene TRBV11-2; either TRBD1 or TRBD2 may supply D (5 bases each). V was trimmed by 3 bases and J by 7 bases, leaving 19 bases between them. The CDR3 length is 15 residues. CDR1 SGHAT and CDR2 FQNNGV come from the germline V gene.

There are a few counts of this clonotype. The rearrangement joins TRBV7-6 to TRBJ2-3; D remains unclear. The CDR3 is 16 residues long. CDR1 and CDR2 from the germline V gene are SGHVS and FNYEAQ. V lost 6 bases and J 6 bases, leaving 22 bases between the germline ends. In DNA form, the CDR3 reads TGTGCCAGCAGTCCCACCGGGCCATCAAGCGCGGATACGCAGTATTTT. This codes for CASSPTGPSSADTQYF.

The genes are TRBV12-3 or TRBV12-4 and TRBJ2-1; perhaps TRBD1 as D (6 bases). Trimming left V 1 base short and J 9 bases short, with 10 bases between. The CDR3 contains 13 residues. The CDR3 loop reads CASSLDRETEQFF. CDR3 DNA sequence: TGTGCCAGCAGTTTAGACAGGGAGACTGAGCAGTTCTTC.

The chain uses TRBV25-1 and TRBJ1-1; D may be TRBD1 (5 bases). The CDR3 consists of 13 residues. Trimming pared 6 bases from V and 4 bases from J, leaving 12 bases between. Germline lookup yields CDR1 MGHDK and CDR2 SYGVNS. The CDR3 DNA follows: TGTGCCAGCAGCTACCAGGGTACCACTGAAGCTTTCTTT. Residues: CASSYQGTTEAFF.

In regard to this clonotype: The junction and the germline gene differ at one end; a read error may be behind it. The V gene is TRBV29-1, the J gene TRBJ2-7; the match to TRBD2 covers 14 bases. The germline gives CDR1 SQVTM, CDR2 ANQGSEA. The CDR3 loop spans 15 amino acids. The CDR3 reads CSVRTSGGISYGQYF. CDR3 DNA: TGCAGCGTTCGGACTAGCGGGGGGATCTCCTACGGGCAGTACTTC.

The V and J genes are TRBV4-1 and TRBJ2-4; D is perhaps TRBD1 (5 bases). The end of the DNA is better explained by TRBJ2-7, so the J call may be wrong. This CDR3 spans 15 amino acids. The germline V gene has CDR1 MGHRA and CDR2 YSYEKL. Here the CDR3 DNA reads TGCGCCAGCAGCCAAGTCGGCTTCAGGGAAGACGAGCAGTACTTC. It codes for CASSQVGFREDEQYF.

The chain uses TRBV12-3 or TRBV12-4 and TRBJ1-2, with 7 bases identical to TRBD1. Trimming at V came to 6 bases and at J to 11 bases, leaving 12 bases not matched to a gene. CDR3 size: 13 residues. CDR3 in amino acids: CASSHRGPPLYTF. CDR3 sequence (DNA): TGTGCCAGCAGCCACAGGGGCCCGCCTTTATACACCTTC.

V usage is TRBV12-5 and J usage is TRBJ2-7; TRBD1 is a possible D gene (5 bases). The DNA end favors TRBJ2-5, so the J call may be wrong. CDR1 LGHNT and CDR2 FRNRAP come from the germline V gene. This CDR3 comprises 15 residues. CDR3 nucleotides: TGTGCTAGTGGTTCAAACTGGACATATGATAAGACCCAGTACTTC. Protein sequence: CASGSNWTYDKTQYF.

This chain joins TRBV4-3 and TRBJ1-6, with a possible D match to TRBD1 (5 bases). This CDR3 spans 19 amino acids. The V gene lost 3 bases and the J gene lost 2 bases, with 20 bases spanning the gap. CDR1 LGHNA and CDR2 YSLEER come from the germline V gene. CDR3 DNA: TGCGCCAGCAGCCACACAAGCGGCGGCGGGGGAACCTATAATTCACCCCTCCACTTT. Translated: CASSHTSGGGGTYNSPLHF.

This clonotype has just a few counts. V is TRBV4-2 and J is TRBJ2-2; D call uncertain. Deletions cut 0 bases from V and 0 bases from J, with 11 bases between. The CDR3 runs 17 residues. Per germline, CDR1 LGHNA and CDR2 YNFKEQ. Here the CDR3 DNA reads TGTGCCAGCAGCCAAGATTCGGACCGACCGAACACCGGGGAGCTGTTTTTT. Translating it yields CASSQDSDRPNTGELFF.

CDR3 nucleotide sequence: TGTGCCAGCAGCGTAAGCAGTGGTTACGAGCAGTACTTC. It is translated as CASSVSSGYEQYF. This chain uses TRBV7-2 with TRBJ2-5; D gene ambiguous. The end of the DNA is better explained by TRBJ2-7, so the J call may be wrong. Germline CDR1 and CDR2: SGHTA and FQGNSA. This CDR3 is built from 13 residues.

This chain connects TRBV12-3 or TRBV12-4 to TRBJ2-3; TRBD2 aligns across 13 bases. The length of the CDR3 is 16 residues. Losses at the gene ends were 3 bases for V and 6 bases for J; bases not matched to a gene: 6. DNA of the CDR3: TGTGCCAGCAGTTTGGGGGGACTAGCGGGACTGGATACGCAGTATTTT. Translated: CASSLGGLAGLDTQYF.